Below are 11 T cell receptor beta chains sequenced from a single sample in a study of regulatory T cells in long-lasting Graves disease. Specified time point: newly diagnosed GD, antithyroid drugs for less than 3 months. PBMC-extracted RNA yielded the TCR library. For TCR beta, libraries came from iRepertoire HTBI primers and Arm-PCR of CDR3 regions. Via MiXCR, TCRdb re-called the multiplex PCR reads, giving one row per CDR3 protein. The table includes under 400,000 distinct CDR3 sequences, 16% detected once. These records were also assigned to another study, of T cells in Graves' hyperthyroidism and ophthalmopathy.

The sample in question was peripheral blood mononuclear cells (PBMCs), obtained at new diagnosis, from a patient treated with antithyroid drugs. The origin of the receptors is a man aged 35-49 years with Graves disease.

This clonotype was counted many times. The chain has TRBV5-1 and TRBJ1-4; possibly TRBD1 for D (5 bases). Between the trimmed V and J ends, which lost 4 bases and 0 bases, there was a span of 19 bases. The CDR3 contains 18 residues. Germline CDR1 reads SGHRS; CDR2 reads YFSETQ. In nucleotides, the CDR3 is TGCGCCAGCAGCCCGACAGCCGGGACGGTTGCAACTAATGAAAAACTGTTTTTT. Its protein is CASSPTAGTVATNEKLFF.

This clonotype was seen ten or more times. The chain has TRBV5-1 and TRBJ1-1; D remains unclear. This CDR3 is 14 amino acids long. V lost 6 bases to trimming and J lost 1 base, with 13 bases between them. The germline V gene encodes CDR1 SGHRS and CDR2 YFSETQ. The CDR3 DNA sequence: TGCGCCAGCAATGGGCCTACTCCGAACACTGAAGCTTTCTTT. This codes for CASNGPTPNTEAFF.

This clonotype has a count of ten or more. This chain links TRBV3-1 with TRBJ2-3; TRBD2 might be the D (6 bases). Germline lookup yields CDR1 LGHDT and CDR2 YNNKEL (reference sequence). V was clipped by 5 bases and J by 8 bases, with 23 bases between them. The CDR3 contains 16 residues. CDR3 protein: CASSIQLGGTLSTQYF. The CDR3 nucleotides read TGTGCCAGCAGCATCCAATTGGGGGGTACTCTCAGTACGCAGTATTTT.

This clonotype occurred many times. The CDR3 DNA reads as TGCGCCAGCAGCGGAGGGACAACCGTCACAGATACGCAGTATTTT. This encodes CASSGGTTVTDTQYF. The chain links TRBV5-1 to TRBJ2-3; D tentatively fits TRBD1 or TRBD2 (6 bases each). Trimming stripped 4 bases from V and 2 bases from J, with 14 bases between. CDR1 is SGHRS and CDR2 is YFSETQ in the germline V gene. The CDR3 totals 15 residues.

V gene TRBV6-2 or TRBV6-3 combines with J gene TRBJ1-6; no definite D call. CDR1 MNHEY and CDR2 SVGEGT come from the germline V gene. The V end lost 5 bases, the J end lost 7 bases, and 12 bases lay between the germline ends. The CDR3 extends over 14 amino acids. Here the CDR3 DNA reads TGTGCCAGCAGTACCTTTTCGCAGAATTCACCCCTCCACTTT. Amino acid sequence: CASSTFSQNSPLHF.

The rearrangement joins TRBV4-3 to TRBJ2-7; D unclear. Germline V gene data show CDR1 as LGHNA and CDR2 as YSLEER. Trimming took off 0 bases at V and 6 bases at J, with 12 bases between the two ends. The CDR3 is made up of 14 amino acids. CDR3 amino acids: CASSQDKGIGEQYF. Here the CDR3 DNA reads TGCGCCAGCAGCCAAGATAAGGGAATTGGCGAGCAGTACTTC.

Points on this clonotype: Possible read error: a much larger clone is one base away. V is TRBV7-9 and J is TRBJ2-7; D possibly corresponds to TRBD1 (5 bases). The length of the CDR3 is 16 residues. Germline V gives CDR1 SEHNR, CDR2 FQNEAQ (reference sequence). Trimming cost V 5 bases and J 7 bases, with 24 bases left between them. The CDR3 spells CASSPNSGWTNNEQYF. The CDR3 nucleotides are TGTGCCAGCAGCCCCAATTCAGGGTGGACAAACAATGAGCAGTACTTC.

Details on this clonotype: Since a much larger clone is just one base distant, this may be a read error. This sequence joins TRBV6-2 or TRBV6-3 and TRBJ2-1, with TRBD2 identical over 10 bases. The length of the CDR3 is 17 residues. The V gene's germline CDR1 is MNHEY and CDR2 SVGEGT. The junction had 21 bases not matched to a gene; V was cut back by 6 bases and J by 13 bases. CDR3 protein: CASSTGTSDPEGETQFF. The CDR3 DNA is TGTGCCAGCAGCACCGGGACTAGCGACCCAGAAGGGGAGACCCAGTTCTTC.

This clonotype was observed at least ten times. This chain joins TRBV28 and TRBJ1-3, with D tentatively TRBD1 (5 bases). V was clipped by 2 bases and J by 2 bases, with 16 bases between them. The CDR3 totals 17 residues. Germline V gene sequence: CDR1 MDHEN, CDR2 SYDVKM. The CDR3 bases are TGTGCCAGCAGTTTAACCCTAGGGGAGGAGGCTGGAAACACCATATATTTT. Amino acid sequence: CASSLTLGEEAGNTIYF.

In this sample, this clonotype turned up a few times. This chain uses TRBV20-1 with TRBJ2-1, with TRBD1 identical over 9 bases. The CDR3 has 16 amino acids. Per the germline V gene, CDR1 is DFQATT and CDR2 is SNEGSKA (reference sequence). V lost 1 base to trimming and J lost 7 bases; unmatched junction nucleotides: 11. The CDR3 bases are TGCAGTGCTAGAGTTTGGCCGGGACAGGGAGGTAATGAGCAGTTCTTC. It specifies CSARVWPGQGGNEQFF.

V gene TRBV24-1 combines with J gene TRBJ1-2; D possibly corresponds to TRBD1 (5 bases). Germline values: CDR1 KGHDR, CDR2 SFDVKD. V was clipped by 9 bases and J by 2 bases, with 12 bases between them. The CDR3 loop spans 13 amino acids. The CDR3 sequence is CATRPRGNYGYTF. The CDR3 bases are TGTGCCACCCGTCCCCGGGGGAACTATGGCTACACCTTC.